This T cell receptor (beta chain) is from a study of blood T cell repertoires in COVID-19. In the study overall: Researchers got acute and convalescent COVID-19 samples from the United States, Italy and Spain. T cells, B-cell-depleted T cells, or PBMCs provided the cDNA or gDNA that served as material.

The CDR3 totals 15 residues. The germline gives CDR1 SGHTA, CDR2 FQGTGA. V was shortened by 2 bases and J by 4 bases, with 12 bases between the two germline ends. In the original analysis: Estimation of nucleated cell counts was performed using reference gene primer amplification. The table came from immunoSEQ multiplex PCR; TCRdb's copy has only in-frame clones and leaves some out. V, J and clone size reflect that table, while D and trimming were determined from the DNA. The repertoire holds 310,000 or so clones, with 86% as singletons. The origin of this receptor is a woman between 50 and 59 years old with acute or convalescent COVID-19. The rearrangement uses TRBV7-3 and TRBJ1-5, with D possibly matching TRBD1 (5 bases). Sequenced material: peripheral blood. For the CDR3, the DNA is TGTGCCAGCAGCTTAGGGGCAGGCCCTAATCAGCCCCAGCATTTT. This gives the protein CASSLGAGPNQPQHF.